The clone carrying this T cell receptor (beta chain) occurred a few times. Antigen: not known. The source of the sample is a study of blood T cells in healthy people across ages. Study-wide results and caveats: Correlation between TCR beta diversity and naive T cell percentage was strong. Naive CD4+ cell counts and diversity both ran higher in long-lived than in aged donors.

Germline values: CDR1 SGDLS, CDR2 YYNGEE. This CDR3 region has 14 residues. V was shortened by 1 base and J by 4 bases, with 10 bases between the two germline ends. Primed by a sample-barcoded 5' primer and a J-beta primer mix, a second PCR proceeded for about 7 to 11 cycles. In TCRdb, the 5' RACE reads were re-called with MiXCR into one record per CDR3 protein. The table lists roughly 1,100,000 distinct CDR3 sequences, 25% of them singletons. In addition, the sample was reused for a study of T cells of mothers and their children. That paper adds: Relative to unrelated pairs, biologically related mother-child dyads exhibited marginally greater, non-significant overlap. Persistent microchimeric T cell clones were not found at ~100 per million sensitivity.

The chain has TRBV9 and TRBJ2-3, with D tentatively TRBD2 (7 bases). Specimen: blood. The receptor was isolated from a girl aged 2-9 years in good health. CDR3 in amino acids: CASSVSGGADTQYF. In nucleotides, the CDR3 is TGTGCCAGCAGCGTATCGGGGGGCGCAGATACGCAGTATTTT.